This T cell receptor beta chain was documented in a study of T-cell reconstitution after alpha-beta-depleted transplantation in children. The TCRbeta library incorporated unique molecular identifiers. TCRdb recomputed calls from the PCR reads with MiXCR, one row per CDR3 protein. The sample lists about 610,000 distinct CDR3 sequences, roughly 27% occurring once. Study-wide results and limits: For some patients, TCRbeta diversity was high at day 60 because of recipient T cells and thymic progenitors that survived. Expanded graft clones numbering several hundred reportedly gave rise to alpha-beta T cells about two months after transplant. The main origin of T-cell counts and diversity one year after transplant was newly produced T cells.

Germline V gene data show CDR1 as DFQATT and CDR2 as SNEGSKA (reference sequence). The ends were cut back, 6 bases at V and 0 bases at J, with 12 bases in the middle. This CDR3 comprises 14 residues. Points on this clonotype: Antigen unknown.

The receptor was derived from a boy in the first two years of life with Wiskott-Aldrich syndrome, due to receive a stem cell transplant. V is TRBV20-1 and J is TRBJ2-1; perhaps TRBD2 as D (5 bases). Material: PBMCs, obtained before TCRalphabeta/CD19-depleted stem cell transplant. For the CDR3, the DNA is TGCAGTGCGGAGCGGACGAGCTCCTACAATGAGCAGTTCTTC. Translated: CSAERTSSYNEQFF.